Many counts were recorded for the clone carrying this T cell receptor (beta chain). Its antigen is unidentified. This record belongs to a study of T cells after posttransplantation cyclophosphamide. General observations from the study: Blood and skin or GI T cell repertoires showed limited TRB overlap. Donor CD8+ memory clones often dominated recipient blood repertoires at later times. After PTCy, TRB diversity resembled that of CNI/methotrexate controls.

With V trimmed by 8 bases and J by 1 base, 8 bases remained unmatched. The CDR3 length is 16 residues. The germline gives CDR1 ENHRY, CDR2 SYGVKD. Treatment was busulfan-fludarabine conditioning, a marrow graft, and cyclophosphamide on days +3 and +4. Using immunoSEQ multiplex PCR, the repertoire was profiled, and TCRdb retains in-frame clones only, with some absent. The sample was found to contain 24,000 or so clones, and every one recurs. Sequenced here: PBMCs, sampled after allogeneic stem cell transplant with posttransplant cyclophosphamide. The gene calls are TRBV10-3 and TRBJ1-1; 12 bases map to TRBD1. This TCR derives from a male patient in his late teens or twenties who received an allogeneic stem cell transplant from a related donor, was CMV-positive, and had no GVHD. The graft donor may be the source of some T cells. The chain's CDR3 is CAIGSGTGGTNTEAFF. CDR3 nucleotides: TGTGCCATCGGATCCGGGACAGGGGGCACGAACACTGAAGCTTTCTTT.